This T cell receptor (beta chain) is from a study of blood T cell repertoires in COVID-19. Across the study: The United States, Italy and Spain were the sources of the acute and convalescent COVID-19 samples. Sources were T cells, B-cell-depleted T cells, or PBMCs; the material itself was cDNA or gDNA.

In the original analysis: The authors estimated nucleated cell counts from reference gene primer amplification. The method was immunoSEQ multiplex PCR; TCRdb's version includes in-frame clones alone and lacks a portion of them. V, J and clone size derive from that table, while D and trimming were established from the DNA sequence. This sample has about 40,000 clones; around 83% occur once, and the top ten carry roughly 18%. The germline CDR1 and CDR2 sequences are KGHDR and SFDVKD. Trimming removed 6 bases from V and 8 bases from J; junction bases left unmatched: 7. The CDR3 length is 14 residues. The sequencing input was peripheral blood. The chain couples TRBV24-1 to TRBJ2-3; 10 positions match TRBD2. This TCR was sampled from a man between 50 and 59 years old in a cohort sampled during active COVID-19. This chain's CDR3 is CATSSSGGPGTQYF. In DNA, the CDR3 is TGTGCCACCAGTTCTAGCGGGGGCCCGGGTACGCAGTATTTT.